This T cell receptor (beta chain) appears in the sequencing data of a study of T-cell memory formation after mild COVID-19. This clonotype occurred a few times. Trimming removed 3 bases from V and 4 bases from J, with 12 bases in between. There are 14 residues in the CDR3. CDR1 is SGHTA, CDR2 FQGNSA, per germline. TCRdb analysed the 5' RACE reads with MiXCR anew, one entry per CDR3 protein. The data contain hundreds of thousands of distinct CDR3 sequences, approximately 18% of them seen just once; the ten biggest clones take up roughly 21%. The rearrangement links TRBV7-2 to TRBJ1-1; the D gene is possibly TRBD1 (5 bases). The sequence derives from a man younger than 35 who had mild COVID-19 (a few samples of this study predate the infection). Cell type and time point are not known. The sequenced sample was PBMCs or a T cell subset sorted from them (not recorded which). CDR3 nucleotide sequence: TGTGCCAGCAGCTTCGGCAGGGTTGCCACTGAAGCTTTCTTT. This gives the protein CASSFGRVATEAFF.